Each of the 20 T cell receptor beta chains below was sequenced from the same sample in a study of blood T cell repertoires in COVID-19. Here immunoSEQ multiplex PCR was the method, and the copy in TCRdb shows in-frame clones only, minus some. The sample holds about 30,000 clones, 85% seen once. The sequencing sample was made of peripheral blood. The receptors were gathered from a man older than 75 with active COVID-19.

V is TRBV10-3 and J is TRBJ2-6; maybe TRBD2 (5 bases). Germline V gene lookup returns CDR1 ENHRY and CDR2 SYGVKD. V lost 2 bases and J 4 bases, leaving 9 bases between the germline ends. This CDR3 region has 15 residues. The DNA for the CDR3 is TGTGCCATCAGTGAGCGGGGTACCGGGGCCAACGTCCTGACTTTC. Its protein product is CAISERGTGANVLTF.

This clone is medium-sized in the sample. The chain recombines TRBV7-8 with TRBJ1-6; D is unresolved. CDR1 and CDR2 (germline): SGHVS, FQNEAQ. The length of the CDR3 is 13 residues. V lost 0 bases, J lost 6 bases, and 3 bases lay in between. The CDR3 reads CASSLARNSPLHF. The CDR3, as DNA: TGTGCCAGCAGCTTAGCGCGTAATTCACCCCTCCACTTT.

The DNA of the CDR3 is TGTGCCAGCAGTTTATTGTCTAGCGGGGGGCAAGAGACCCAGTACTTC. It yields the protein CASSLLSSGGQETQYF. J is TRBJ2-5 and V is TRBV27; 11 bases line up with TRBD2. Trimming cost V 1 base and J 2 bases; bases outside gene matches: 3. CDR3 length equals 16 residues. Per the germline V gene, CDR1 is MNHEY and CDR2 is SMNVEV (reference sequence).

The chain carries TRBV28 and TRBJ1-5; D remains ambiguous. CDR3 size: 16 residues. CDR1 is MDHEN and CDR2 is SYDVKM in the germline V gene. Trimming took off 3 bases at V and 0 bases at J, with 12 bases between the two ends. The CDR3: CASSFLTSVSNQPQHF. CDR3 in DNA: TGTGCCAGCAGTTTTCTCACGAGTGTTAGCAATCAGCCCCAGCATTTT.

This chain joins TRBV6-5 and TRBJ1-2; 9 bases align to TRBD1. This CDR3 contains 13 residues. The ends lost 6 bases at V and 8 bases at J; junction bases unmatched: 7. The germline V gene encodes CDR1 MNHEY and CDR2 SVGAGI. This chain's CDR3 is CASRTTGGEGYTF. DNA of the CDR3: TGTGCCAGCAGAACGACAGGGGGTGAGGGCTACACCTTC.

The genes are TRBV10-3 and TRBJ2-1; 10 bases match TRBD2. The germline gives CDR1 ENHRY, CDR2 SYGVKD. The CDR3 spans 15 residues. V was clipped by 3 bases and J by 10 bases; unmatched bases: 9. The CDR3 loop reads CAISEAGGRRREQFF. The CDR3 nucleotides are TGTGCCATCAGTGAAGCGGGGGGGCGTCGTCGGGAGCAGTTCTTC.

The V gene is TRBV5-8, the J gene TRBJ1-2; D gene uncertain. The CDR3 is 14 amino acids. V lost 6 bases and J lost 8, with 20 bases in between. Germline V gene sequence: CDR1 SGHTS, CDR2 YDEGEE. Here the CDR3 reads CASNRRGTEFGYTF. CDR3 in DNA: TGTGCCAGCAACCGGCGGGGTACAGAGTTCGGCTACACCTTC.

This clone was detected once. CDR3 region: CASLGYYEQYF. The CDR3, as DNA: TGTGCCAGCCTCGGTTACTACGAGCAGTACTTC. The genes are TRBV6-5 and TRBJ2-7, with unresolved D. From germline, CDR1 is MNHEY and CDR2 SVGAGI. This CDR3 has 11 amino acids. V was cut by 8 bases and J by 3 bases, with 8 bases left in between.

The rearrangement joins TRBV6-5 to TRBJ2-3, with TRBD1 identical over 10 bases. Losses at the gene ends were 6 bases for V and 4 bases for J; bases not matched to a gene: 4. The CDR3 totals 14 residues. The germline gives CDR1 MNHEY, CDR2 SVGAGI. CDR3 sequence (DNA): TGTGCCAGCAGGACAGGGGGCTTCGCAGATACGCAGTATTTT. Translation: CASRTGGFADTQYF.

This chain uses TRBV7-2 with TRBJ2-7; D might be TRBD1 (5 bases). Trimming stripped 4 bases from V and 5 bases from J, with 12 bases between. There are 13 residues in the CDR3. Germline V gene data show CDR1 as SGHTA and CDR2 as FQGNSA. This CDR3 reads CASSWGRVNEQYF. CDR3 bases: TGTGCCAGCAGCTGGGGCAGGGTGAACGAGCAGTACTTC.

This chain uses TRBV24-1 with TRBJ2-1; tentatively, D is TRBD2 (6 bases). The CDR3 length is 16 residues. Germline V gives CDR1 KGHDR, CDR2 SFDVKD. V was clipped by 2 bases and J by 7 bases, with 17 bases between them. CDR3 in DNA: TGTGCCACCAGTGATTATGGAGTCCGGGGGAAGAATGAGCAGTTCTTC. Amino acids: CATSDYGVRGKNEQFF.

The CDR3 DNA sequence: TGTGCCAGCAAGCCGAGCGGGGGGGCCGGAGAGGAGACCCAGTACTTC. Amino acids: CASKPSGGAGEETQYF. The chain joins TRBV19 to TRBJ2-5; 10 bases align to TRBD2. Germline CDR1 reads LNHDA; CDR2 reads SQIVND (reference sequence). The CDR3 covers 16 residues. J gave up 5 bases and V 9 bases, and 15 bases lay outside the gene matches.

V usage is TRBV19 and J usage is TRBJ1-5; TRBD1 might be the D (5 bases). Germline V gene lookup returns CDR1 LNHDA and CDR2 SQIVND (reference sequence). V dropped 3 bases and J dropped 4 bases, with 13 bases sitting between them. The CDR3 has 15 amino acids. The CDR3 loop is CASSIMVRQNQPQHF. The CDR3 coding sequence is TGTGCCAGTAGTATTATGGTCAGACAGAATCAGCCCCAGCATTTT.

The rearrangement links TRBV10-3 to TRBJ2-1; 10 nucleotides line up with TRBD1. The CDR3 is 13 residues long. Germline-derived CDR1 and CDR2 are ENHRY and SYGVKD. Unmatched junction bases numbered 4, after V lost 8 bases and J lost 6 bases. Here the CDR3 reads CAIGTGDFNEQFF. The CDR3 DNA is TGTGCCATCGGGACAGGGGACTTCAATGAGCAGTTCTTC.

The J gene is TRBJ2-5, the V gene TRBV5-1; 10 bases line up with TRBD2. The CDR3 covers 16 residues. The germline V gene encodes CDR1 SGHRS and CDR2 YFSETQ. V trimming: 4 bases; J trimming: 5 bases; junction bases outside the gene matches: 11. CDR3 sequence (DNA): TGCGCCAGCAGCCGCTCAGCGGGGGGGCATGAGGAGACCCAGTACTTC. Translating it yields CASSRSAGGHEETQYF.

This rearrangement joins TRBV29-1 to TRBJ1-1; the D gene is possibly TRBD1 (6 bases). Between the trimmed V and J ends, which lost 6 bases and 2 bases, there was a span of 16 bases. Germline V gene sequence: CDR1 SQVTM, CDR2 ANQGSEA. This CDR3 contains 14 residues. The CDR3 is CSVFSRGANTEAFF. The CDR3 DNA is TGCAGCGTCTTTTCGCGGGGGGCTAACACTGAAGCTTTCTTT.

The chain carries TRBV20-1 and TRBJ2-7; D might be TRBD2 (5 bases). This CDR3 is 11 amino acids long. CDR1 is DFQATT, CDR2 SNEGSKA, per germline (reference sequence). The V and J ends lost 6 bases and 8 bases respectively, with 14 bases between them. CDR3 nucleotide sequence: TGCAGTGCGACAAGAAGGAGGCAGCAGTACTTC. Translated, it gives CSATRRRQQYF.

The chain joins TRBV5-1 to TRBJ1-4, with a tentative D call TRBD1 (5 bases). The CDR3 sequence is 15 residues long. Germline V gene data show CDR1 as SGHRS and CDR2 as YFSETQ. Trimming stripped 3 bases from V and 2 bases from J, with 11 bases between. In DNA, the CDR3 is TGCGCCAGCAGCTCAGGACGGGGGACTAATGAAAAACTGTTTTTT. Translated: CASSSGRGTNEKLFF.

The chain joins TRBV4-2 to TRBJ2-6; 11 nucleotides align to TRBD2. V was pared by 0 bases and J by 2 bases, with 9 bases of the junction left unmatched. This CDR3 has 20 residues. Germline CDR1 and CDR2: LGHNA and YNFKEQ. The CDR3 sequence: CASSQEGLAGGVAGANVLTF. The CDR3 DNA reads TGTGCCAGCAGCCAAGAAGGTCTAGCGGGGGGCGTGGCTGGGGCCAACGTCCTGACTTTC.

This chain joins TRBV18 and TRBJ1-2, with TRBD1 identical over 10 bases. With 4 bases clipped from V and 7 bases from J, the junction kept 18 bases outside the gene matches. The CDR3 totals 18 residues. CDR1 and CDR2 from the germline V gene are KGHSH and LQKENI. In DNA form, the CDR3 reads TGTGCCAGCTCACATCGACAGGGGGCGATACAGCCTTCTCCTGGCTACACCTTC. Translated, it gives CASSHRQGAIQPSPGYTF.